This TCR beta chain is from a study of a mutant IDH1 vaccine in newly diagnosed glioma (dated by TCRdb to 2020 to 2022). Context from the whole study: Eight vaccinations were administered to patients in weeks 1, 3, 5, 7, 11, 15, 19 and 23, corresponding to visits V03 through V10. Vaccination was initiated 4-6 weeks after radiotherapy alone, or concurrently with temozolomide cycles in the chemotherapy-containing groups. Of the approximately 29 treated patients, approximately 62% were male and roughly 40% were female, and a mean age of roughly 40 years was recorded. Prior to enrollment, standard therapy consisting of radiotherapy alone, temozolomide alone, or radiochemotherapy with temozolomide had been administered to patients, with the combination being received by most patients. Six visits were used for peripheral blood collection: V03 (baseline), V05, V07, V10, V12 and V13. Longitudinal TCRB deep sequencing was done for 25 treated patients, wherever samples were available for exploratory analyses. Points the paper makes about the study in general: According to the authors, sample limitations meant that analyses of patient blood samples could not be reproduced. Changes in the top peripheral T cell clonotypes picked up by TCRB sequencing did not appear to be linked to pseudoprogression. Vaccine-induced immune responses across multiple MHC alleles were detected in 90% to 95% of patients. Selection of PBMC samples for TCRB deep sequencing was based on availability.

The time point label for this specimen denotes: week 5, during vaccination. Each vaccine dose was 300 ug of a 20-mer mutant IDH1 peptide in Montanide, given subcutaneously with topical imiquimod. Newly diagnosed WHO grade 3 or 4 IDH1-mutant astrocytomas showing loss of nuclear ATRX were present in the donors. The samples were drawn from NOA16, a multicentre, single-arm, open-label phase I trial in Germany that tested a mutant IDH1 peptide vaccine in humans for the first time. Genomic DNA for TCRB sequencing was extracted from EDTA blood using the DNeasy Blood and Tissue Kit. As for this clone: Its specific antigen is unknown. The record has no base qualities; no much larger clone is one base away.

The library was obtained by the immunoSEQ multiplex PCR assay. The hsTCRB Kit was used according to the manufacturer's protocol to amplify rearranged TCR beta chain sequences. Sequencing of TCRB libraries was carried out on an Illumina MiSeq. Regarding the original processing steps: The proprietary platform of the kit vendor was used for demultiplexing, trimming and gene mapping. Here the immuneACCESS table is served through TCRdb, limited to in-frame sequences with V and J called. Missing clones are a known gap in these copies; in checked studies unresolved V genes cover under half, and the rest lacks a known reason. D and trimming were read from the DNA, whereas the V and J calls and clone size are those reported in that table. Recorded for this sample are some 60,000 clones; around 89% of them occurred a single time. The ten largest clones represent approximately 4.6% of the sample. The sequenced sample was PBMCs, obtained from a glioma patient whose treatment included an IDH1 peptide vaccine. The sequence derives from a woman aged 40 to 50 with glioma.

The CDR3 reads CASSPDGPRGKLFF. The DNA sequence reads TGTGCCAGCAGCCCGGACGGCCCTCGCGGAAAACTGTTTTTT. The chain links TRBV2 with TRBJ1-4, with no confident D gene call. V is clipped by 6 bases and J by 10 bases, and the sequence between their germline boundaries is 18 bases long. The CDR3 starts with the cysteine, ends with the phenylalanine, and has 14 residues. Here the CDR3 DNA is all that survives: 42 bases in frame from base 1. The germline V gene encodes CDR1 SNHLY and CDR2 FYNNEI. Supplemented by the reference TRBV2 and TRBJ1-4 proteins around the CDR3, the complete variable domain is EPEVTQTPSHQVTQMGQEVILRCVPISNHLYFYWYRQILGQKVEFLVSFYNNEISEKSEIFDDQFSVERPDGSNFTLKIRSTKLEDSAMYFCASSPDGPRGKLFFGSGTQLSVL.